This TCR beta chain came from a study of OX40 agonist ivuxolimab in advanced cancers. Study background: Treatment of patients was with ivuxolimab, an agonistic anti-OX40 (CD134) antibody. Every patient in dose escalation had hepatocellular carcinoma, melanoma, renal cell or head and neck cancer.

This CDR3 region has 15 residues. Trimming removed 2 bases at V and 2 bases at J, with 13 bases between. Germline lookup yields CDR1 SEHNR and CDR2 FQNEAQ (reference sequence). TCRdb's table, derived via immunoSEQ multiplex PCR, lists solely in-frame clones and lacks some. The profile covers 50,000 to 55,000 clones, with around 91% appearing a single time and roughly a tenth taken by the ten largest. Remarks on this clone: Its antigen is still unknown.

Findings of the study overall: At doses 0.1 to 3.0 mg/kg, CD4+ and CD8+ clones expanded. The 0.1-3.0 mg/kg partial responders had among the lowest clonal expansion.

The clonotype comes from an adult with an advanced solid tumor such as melanoma, head and neck, liver or kidney cancer. The source was CD4+ or CD8+ T cells sorted from blood, collected in a trial of the OX40 agonist ivuxolimab. V gene TRBV7-9 combines with J gene TRBJ2-7; D may be TRBD1 (5 bases). In DNA form, the CDR3 reads TGTGCCAGCAGCTTACTGTCAGGGCGCCCCTACGAGCAGTACTTC. Its protein is CASSLLSGRPYEQYF.